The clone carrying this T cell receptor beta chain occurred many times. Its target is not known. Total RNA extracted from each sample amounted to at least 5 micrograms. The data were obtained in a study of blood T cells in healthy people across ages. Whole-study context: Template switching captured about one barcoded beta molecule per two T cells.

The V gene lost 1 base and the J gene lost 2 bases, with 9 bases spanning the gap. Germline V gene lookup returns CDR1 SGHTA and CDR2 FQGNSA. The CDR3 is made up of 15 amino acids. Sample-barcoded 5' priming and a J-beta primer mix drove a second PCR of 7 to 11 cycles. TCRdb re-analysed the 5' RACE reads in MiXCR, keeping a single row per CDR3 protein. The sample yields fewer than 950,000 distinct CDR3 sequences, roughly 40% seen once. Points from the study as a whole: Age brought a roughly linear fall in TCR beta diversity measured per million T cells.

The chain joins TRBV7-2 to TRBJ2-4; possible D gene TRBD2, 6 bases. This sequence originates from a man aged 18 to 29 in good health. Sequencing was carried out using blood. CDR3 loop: CASSLGGGTKNIQYF. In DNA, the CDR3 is TGTGCCAGCAGCTTAGGAGGAGGGACCAAAAACATTCAGTACTTC.